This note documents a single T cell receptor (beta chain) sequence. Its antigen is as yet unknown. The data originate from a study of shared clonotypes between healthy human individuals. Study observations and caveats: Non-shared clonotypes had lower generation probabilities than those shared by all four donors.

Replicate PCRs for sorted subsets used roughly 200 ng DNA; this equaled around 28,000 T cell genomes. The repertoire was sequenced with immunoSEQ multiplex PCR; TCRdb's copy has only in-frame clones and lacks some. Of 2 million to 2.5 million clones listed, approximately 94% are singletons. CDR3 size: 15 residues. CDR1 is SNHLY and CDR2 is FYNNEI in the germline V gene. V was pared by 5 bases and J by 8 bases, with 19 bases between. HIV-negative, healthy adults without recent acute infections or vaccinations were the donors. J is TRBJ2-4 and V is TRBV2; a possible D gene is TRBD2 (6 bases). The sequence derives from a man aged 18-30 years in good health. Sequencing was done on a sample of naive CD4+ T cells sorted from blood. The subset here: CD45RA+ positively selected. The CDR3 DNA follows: TGTGCCAGCAGTATTAGCGGCTCCTCGGTGGACATTCAGTACTTC. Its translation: CASSISGSSVDIQYF.